This note documents a single TCR beta chain sequence. This sample is drawn from a study of T cell responses to AZD1222 COVID-19 vaccine. Germline CDR1 reads SGHTA; CDR2 reads FQGNSA. This CDR3 is 13 amino acids long. V dropped 3 bases and J dropped 7; count of bases not matched to a gene: 3. Sequencing was performed with immunoSEQ multiplex PCR; in TCRdb, only in-frame clones are kept and a portion is missing. The data show approximately 70,000 clones, roughly 80% seen once. This specimen consisted of peripheral blood, obtained on day 0 of AZD1222 vaccination. This chain joins TRBV7-2 and TRBJ2-1, with 7 bases aligning to TRBD1. This receptor was identified in an adult in good health. In DNA, the CDR3 is TGTGCCAGCAGCTTGACAGGGCCTAATGAGCAGTTCTTC. Protein sequence: CASSLTGPNEQFF.